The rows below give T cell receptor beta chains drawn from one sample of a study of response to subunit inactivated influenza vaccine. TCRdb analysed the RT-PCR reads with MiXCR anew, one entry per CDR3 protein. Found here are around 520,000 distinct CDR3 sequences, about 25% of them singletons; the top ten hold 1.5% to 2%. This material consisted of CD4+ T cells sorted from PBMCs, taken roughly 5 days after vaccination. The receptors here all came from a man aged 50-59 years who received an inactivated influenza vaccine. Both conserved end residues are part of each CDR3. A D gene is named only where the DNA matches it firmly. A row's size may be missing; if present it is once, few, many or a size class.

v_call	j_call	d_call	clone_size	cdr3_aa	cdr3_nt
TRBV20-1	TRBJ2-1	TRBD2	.	CCALVAGGGVAEQFF	TGCTGTGCTCTTGTAGCGGGAGGGGGGGTGGCTGAGCAGTTCTTC
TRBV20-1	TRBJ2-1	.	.	CSAQHGANRRNEQFF	TGCAGTGCACAGCACGGCGCTAACCGGCGCAATGAGCAGTTCTTC
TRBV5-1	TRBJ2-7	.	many	CASSLRVGGEQYF	TGCGCCAGCAGCTTGAGGGTAGGTGGCGAGCAGTACTTC
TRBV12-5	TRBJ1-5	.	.	CASGWEGQPQHF	TGTGCTAGTGGTTGGGAGGGACAGCCCCAGCATTTT
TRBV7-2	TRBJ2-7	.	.	CASSLGVGGGSNHEQYF	TGTGCCAGCAGCTTAGGGGTTGGGGGCGGGAGTAACCACGAGCAGTACTTC
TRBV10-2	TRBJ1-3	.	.	CASSEIRGRNTIYF	TGCGCCAGCAGTGAGATCAGGGGCAGAAACACCATATATTTT
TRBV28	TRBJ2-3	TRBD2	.	CASSSGTSGSRLTDTQYF	TGTGCCAGCAGTTCCGGGACTAGCGGGAGTCGGCTCACAGATACGCAGTATTTT
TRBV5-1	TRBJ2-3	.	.	CASSKDGTGDTQYF	TGCGCCAGCAGCAAGGACGGTACAGGGGATACGCAGTATTTT
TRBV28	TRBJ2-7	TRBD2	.	CASSRLAFEQYF	TGTGCCAGCAGTCGACTAGCGTTCGAGCAGTACTTC
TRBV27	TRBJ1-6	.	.	CASSLSIGNSPLHF	TGTGCCAGCAGTTTATCCATAGGGAATTCACCCCTCCACTTT
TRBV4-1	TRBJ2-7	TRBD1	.	CASSQQSLGGQGLGGYEQYF	TGCGCCAGCAGCCAACAATCGTTAGGGGGACAGGGCCTGGGGGGTTACGAGCAGTACTTC
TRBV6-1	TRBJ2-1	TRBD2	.	CASRTLAGHNEQFF	TGTGCCAGCAGGACACTAGCGGGGCACAATGAGCAGTTCTTC
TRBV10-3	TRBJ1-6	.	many	CATKTNKSYNSPLHF	TGTGCCACCAAAACTAACAAGTCCTATAATTCACCCCTCCACTTT
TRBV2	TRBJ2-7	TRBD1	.	CASSDRDRGTYEQYF	TGTGCCAGCAGTGACCGGGACAGGGGGACCTACGAGCAGTACTTC
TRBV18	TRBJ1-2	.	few	CASSPGSANYGYTF	TGTGCCAGCTCACCAGGGTCTGCTAACTATGGCTACACCTTC
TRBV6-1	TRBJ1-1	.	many	CASSPYYGEKGTEAFF	TGTGCCAGCAGCCCTTACTACGGGGAAAAGGGTACTGAAGCTTTCTTT
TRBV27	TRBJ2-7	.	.	CASRSRPRDKPYEQYF	TGTGCCAGCCGCTCCCGTCCCCGGGACAAACCCTACGAGCAGTACTTC
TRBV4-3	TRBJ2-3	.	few	CASSQGLGSDTQYF	TGCGCCAGCAGCCAAGGCTTAGGATCAGATACGCAGTATTTT
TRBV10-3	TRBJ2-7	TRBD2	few	CAISDSGGTREQYF	TGTGCCATCAGTGATTCCGGGGGGACTCGCGAGCAGTACTTC
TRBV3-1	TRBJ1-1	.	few	CASSQTGLNTEAFF	TGTGCCAGCAGCCAAACAGGGCTGAACACTGAAGCTTTCTTT
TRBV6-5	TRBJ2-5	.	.	CASSYRGYHSGETQYF	TGTGCCAGCAGTTACCGGGGCTACCATTCCGGAGAGACCCAGTACTTC
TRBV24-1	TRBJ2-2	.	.	CATSDFDTGELFF	TGTGCCACCAGTGATTTTGACACCGGGGAGCTGTTTTTT
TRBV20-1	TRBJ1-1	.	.	CSARVTRSPEAFF	TGCAGTGCTAGAGTCACCCGGTCCCCCGAAGCTTTCTTT
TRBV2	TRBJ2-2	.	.	CASSELSPYTGELFF	TGTGCCAGCAGTGAACTTAGCCCGTACACCGGGGAGCTGTTTTTT
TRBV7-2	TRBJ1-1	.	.	CASSLAQGTTEAFF	TGTGCCAGCAGCTTAGCCCAGGGTACCACTGAAGCTTTCTTT
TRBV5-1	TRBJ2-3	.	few	CASGEPSTDTQYF	TGCGCCAGCGGGGAGCCGAGCACAGATACGCAGTATTTT
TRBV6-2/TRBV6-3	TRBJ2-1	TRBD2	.	CASRPIGLAYYNEQFF	TGTGCCAGCAGACCGATCGGACTAGCGTATTACAATGAGCAGTTCTTC
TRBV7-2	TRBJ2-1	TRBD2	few	CASSLVRLAEQFF	TGTGCCAGCAGCTTAGTGAGACTAGCGGAGCAGTTCTTC
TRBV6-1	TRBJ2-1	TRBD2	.	CASRIGLAGDLDEQFF	TGTGCCAGCAGAATAGGGCTAGCGGGAGACCTTGATGAGCAGTTCTTC
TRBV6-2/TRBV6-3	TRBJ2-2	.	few	CASSPGWKKLFF	TGTGCCAGCAGTCCGGGTTGGAAGAAGCTGTTTTTT
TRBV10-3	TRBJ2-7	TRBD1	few	CAISEGTGPYEQYF	TGTGCCATCAGTGAAGGGACAGGTCCCTACGAGCAGTACTTC
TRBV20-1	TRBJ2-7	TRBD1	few	CSAAQPGQGNEQYF	TGCAGTGCGGCGCAACCGGGACAGGGTAACGAGCAGTACTTC
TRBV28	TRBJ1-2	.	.	CATLRRIYGYTF	TGTGCCACCTTACGACGGATCTATGGCTACACCTTC
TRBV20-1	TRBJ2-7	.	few	CCARNSRREILYEQYF	TGCTGTGCTCGGAACTCCCGGAGGGAAATTCTCTACGAGCAGTACTTC
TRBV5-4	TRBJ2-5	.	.	CASSPIVGQVETQYF	TGTGCCAGCAGCCCCATAGTCGGTCAGGTGGAGACCCAGTACTTC
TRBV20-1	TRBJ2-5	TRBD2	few	CSANGLADLQETQYF	TGCAGTGCCAACGGACTAGCGGACCTCCAAGAGACCCAGTACTTC
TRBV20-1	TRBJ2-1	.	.	CSASRGSRSYNEQFF	TGCAGTGCTAGTCGGGGGTCCCGTTCCTACAATGAGCAGTTCTTC
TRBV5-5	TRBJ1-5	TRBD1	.	CASSIDRGLYQPQHF	TGTGCCAGCAGCATAGACAGGGGGCTTTATCAGCCCCAGCATTTT
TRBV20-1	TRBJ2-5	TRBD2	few	CSARTSGRVSGETQYF	TGCAGTGCTAGAACTAGCGGGAGGGTTTCAGGAGAGACCCAGTACTTC
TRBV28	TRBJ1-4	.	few	CAVPGNEKLFF	TGTGCCGTGCCGGGGAATGAAAAACTGTTTTTT